Shown below are 27 T cell receptor beta chains from a single sample sequenced in a study of blood T cell repertoires in COVID-19. Method: immunoSEQ multiplex PCR; TCRdb's copy keeps in-frame clones and lacks some. The table records about 200,000 clones, roughly 88% of them present only once. The sample taken for sequencing was peripheral blood. These receptor sequences come from a woman aged 40 to 55 who had recovered from COVID-19.

The chain employs TRBV6-5 and TRBJ2-7; 11 positions agree with TRBD2. This CDR3 comprises 13 residues. J gave up 3 bases and V 7 bases, and 2 bases lay outside the gene matches. Germline CDR1 and CDR2: MNHEY and SVGAGI. CDR3 DNA sequence: TGTGCCAGCAAAGGGACTAGCGGCTACGAGCAGTACTTC. Translation: CASKGTSGYEQYF.

V and J are TRBV28 and TRBJ2-7; unclear D gene. The V end was cut by 6 bases, the J end by 3 bases, with 12 bases between. Germline CDR1 is MDHEN and CDR2 is SYDVKM. The CDR3 contains 13 residues. DNA of the CDR3: TGTGCCAGCAGCACCTCCTACGGCTACGAGCAGTACTTC. Translation: CASSTSYGYEQYF.

V is TRBV5-1 and J is TRBJ2-3, with 12 bases identical to TRBD2. Germline V gives CDR1 SGHRS, CDR2 YFSETQ. The trim removed 2 bases at V and 0 bases at J, leaving 7 bases unmatched. This CDR3 region has 18 residues. CDR3 sequence reads: CASSLLAGGGPSTDTQYF. The DNA for the CDR3 is TGCGCCAGCAGCTTACTAGCGGGAGGTGGCCCTAGCACAGATACGCAGTATTTT.

CDR3 nucleotides: TGTGCCAGCAGCTTTACCCCCGGGACTAGACTGTACAATGAGCAGTTCTTC. Protein: CASSFTPGTRLYNEQFF. The chain uses TRBV7-2 and TRBJ2-1, with TRBD2 matching 8 bases. The J segment lost 4 bases and the V segment lost 3 bases, leaving 11 bases of the junction unmatched. The CDR3 extends over 17 amino acids. Germline V lookup: CDR1 SGHTA, CDR2 FQGNSA. The complete variable domain, with remaining parts taken from reference TRBV7-2 and TRBJ2-1, reads GAGVSQSPSNKVTEKGKDVELRCDPISGHTALYWYRQSLGQGLEFLIYFQGNSAPDKSGLPSDRFSAERTGGSVSTLTIQRTQQEDSAVYLCASSFTPGTRLYNEQFFGPGTRLTVL.

The rearrangement links TRBV9 to TRBJ1-5; D is unclear. The CDR3 is made up of 13 amino acids. CDR1 SGDLS and CDR2 YYNGEE come from the germline V gene. Trimming stripped 3 bases from V and 3 bases from J, with 7 bases between. The CDR3 here is CASSGGPNQPQHF. The CDR3 DNA reads as TGTGCCAGCAGCGGTGGCCCCAATCAGCCCCAGCATTTT.

This clone was counted once. The V call is TRBV5-1, the J call TRBJ2-3; 8 bases are shared with TRBD2. Germline trimming cut 4 bases from V and 2 bases from J; bases unmatched to any gene: 6. There are 15 residues in the CDR3. CDR1 and CDR2 from the germline V gene are SGHRS and YFSETQ. CDR3 loop: CASSVTSGPTDTQYF. The CDR3, as DNA: TGCGCCAGCAGCGTAACTAGCGGTCCCACAGATACGCAGTATTTT.

The chain joins TRBV3-1 (or the pseudogene TRBV3-2) to TRBJ2-1, with D tentatively TRBD1 (7 bases). The germline V gene has CDR1 LGHDT and CDR2 YNNKEL (reference sequence). The CDR3 covers 13 residues. V lost 4 bases and J 8 bases, leaving 12 bases between the germline ends. CDR3 loop: CASSPGGSYEQFF. The CDR3 region has the DNA TGTGCCAGCAGCCCAGGGGGGAGCTATGAGCAGTTCTTC.

The V gene is TRBV6-5, the J gene TRBJ2-7; TRBD1 aligns across 10 bases. The CDR3 is made up of 14 amino acids. Germline V gene sequence: CDR1 MNHEY, CDR2 SVGAGI. V lost 6 bases to trimming and J lost 3 bases; unmatched junction nucleotides: 5. CDR3 region: CASSARTGGYEQYF. The CDR3 bases are TGTGCCAGCAGCGCCCGGACAGGGGGCTACGAGCAGTACTTC.

This rearrangement joins TRBV18 to TRBJ1-1; TRBD1 agrees at 7 bases. Germline V gene sequence: CDR1 KGHSH, CDR2 LQKENI. The CDR3 consists of 13 residues. Unmatched junction bases numbered 3, after V lost 6 bases and J lost 2 bases. The CDR3 nucleotides are TGTGCCAGCTCGCGGGACAGTAACACTGAAGCTTTCTTT. Encoded protein: CASSRDSNTEAFF.

The genes are TRBV7-2 and TRBJ1-4; D is perhaps TRBD1 (5 bases). V was cut by 1 base and J by 7 bases, with 19 bases left in between. CDR1 and CDR2 from the germline V gene are SGHTA and FQGNSA. The CDR3 loop spans 17 amino acids. The CDR3: CASSLEFRGTVGEKLFF. For the CDR3, the DNA is TGTGCCAGCAGCTTAGAGTTCCGGGGGACCGTTGGTGAAAAACTGTTTTTT.

J is TRBJ1-5 and V is TRBV7-9; 9 bases are shared with TRBD1. The germline V gene encodes CDR1 SEHNR and CDR2 FQNEAQ (reference sequence). The CDR3 has 15 residues. The junction had 5 bases not matched to a gene; V was cut back by 5 bases and J by 3 bases. CDR3 loop: CASSRDRASNQPQHF. CDR3 sequence (DNA): TGTGCCAGCAGCCGGGACAGGGCATCCAATCAGCCCCAGCATTTT.

V is TRBV4-3 and J is TRBJ2-3; the D gene is possibly TRBD1 (5 bases). The CDR3 has 15 residues. CDR1 and CDR2 from the germline V gene are LGHNA and YSLEER. V was pared by 2 bases and J by 2 bases, with 11 bases between. CDR3 amino acids: CASSQTMGPTDTQYF. The CDR3 DNA sequence: TGCGCCAGCAGCCAAACAATGGGGCCCACAGATACGCAGTATTTT.

CDR3 bases: TGTGCCAGCAGTACCGGACTTCACAACTATGGCTACACCTTC. It codes for CASSTGLHNYGYTF. The chain is built from TRBV28 and TRBJ1-2; D gene unclear. Germline V gives CDR1 MDHEN, CDR2 SYDVKM. The CDR3 runs to 14 residues. V shed 5 bases and J shed 2 bases, with 12 bases lying between them.

This clone was seen a single time. This sequence joins TRBV2 and TRBJ2-5; 7 positions agree with TRBD2. Germline V gene data show CDR1 as SNHLY and CDR2 as FYNNEI. The CDR3 sequence is 12 residues long. After removal of 6 bases from V and 5 bases from J, the junction contained 3 bases not matched to a gene. The CDR3 DNA follows: TGTGCCAGCAGGGGTAGCGGGGAGACCCAGTACTTC. Protein: CASRGSGETQYF.

The J gene is TRBJ2-7, the V gene TRBV15; D is uncertain. Trimming removed 0 bases from V and 3 bases from J, with 9 bases in between. Germline CDR1 is LNHNV and CDR2 is YYDKDF (reference sequence). The CDR3 sequence is 14 residues long. The CDR3: CATSRESLNYEQYF. Written as DNA, the CDR3 is TGTGCCACCAGCAGAGAGTCACTAAACTACGAGCAGTACTTC.

This chain connects TRBV7-2 to TRBJ1-6, with D possibly matching TRBD1 (6 bases). The CDR3 sequence is 14 residues long. Germline CDR1 and CDR2: SGHTA and FQGNSA. The V and J ends lost 2 bases and 13 bases respectively, with 15 bases between them. CDR3 nucleotide sequence: TGTGCCAGCAGCTTAAAGGGGGTGGGTATGCCCCTCCACTTT. Translation: CASSLKGVGMPLHF.

This clone has just a few counts. The chain employs TRBV10-3 and TRBJ1-2; D remains unclear. CDR3 length equals 13 residues. Germline-derived CDR1 and CDR2 are ENHRY and SYGVKD. The ends were cut back, 6 bases at V and 6 bases at J, with 14 bases in the middle. The CDR3 here is CAIRKDLSHGYTF. The CDR3 DNA sequence: TGTGCCATCAGAAAAGATTTGAGCCATGGCTACACCTTC.

The V and J genes are TRBV5-1 and TRBJ2-1; unclear D gene. The CDR3 is 13 amino acids. The ends were cut back, 5 bases at V and 4 bases at J, with 10 bases in the middle. Germline-derived CDR1 and CDR2 are SGHRS and YFSETQ. CDR3 protein: CASRQVEYNEQFF. The CDR3 DNA follows: TGCGCCAGCAGGCAGGTTGAATACAATGAGCAGTTCTTC. The full variable domain, with the rest looked up from reference TRBV5-1 and TRBJ2-1, is KAGVTQTPRYLIKTRGQQVTLSCSPISGHRSVSWYQQTPGQGLQFLFEYFSETQRNKGNFPGRFSGRQFSNSRSEMNVSTLELGDSALYLCASRQVEYNEQFFGPGTRLTVL.

The rearrangement joins TRBV3-1 (or the pseudogene TRBV3-2) to TRBJ2-4; 7 bases line up with TRBD1. Germline values: CDR1 LGHDT, CDR2 YNNKEL (reference sequence). The CDR3 spans 16 residues. The V segment lost 5 bases and the J segment 0 bases; nucleotides outside the gene matches: 7. CDR3 loop: CASSKRGQLAKNIQYF. CDR3 coding DNA: TGTGCCAGCAGCAAGAGGGGACAGCTAGCCAAAAACATTCAGTACTTC.

Comments on this clone: The same CDR3 can be traced to other DNA sequences in this sample. The V call is TRBV7-2, the J call TRBJ2-1, with 7 bases matching TRBD2. The germline gives CDR1 SGHTA, CDR2 FQGNSA. V trimming: 5 bases; J trimming: 3 bases; junction bases outside the gene matches: 7. The CDR3 covers 15 residues. The CDR3 bases are TGTGCCAGCAGCCTACCCGGGACTAACTACAATGAGCAGTTCTTC. This encodes CASSLPGTNYNEQFF.

The gene calls are TRBV2 and TRBJ2-7; maybe TRBD1 (7 bases). Germline lookup yields CDR1 SNHLY and CDR2 FYNNEI. This CDR3 region has 16 residues. V gave up 7 bases and J gave up 5 bases, with 24 bases separating them. The DNA of the CDR3 is TGTGCCAGCACTCCTCTTCCGACAGGGACTTCCAACGAGCAGTACTTC. Protein: CASTPLPTGTSNEQYF.

This clone has just one count. The rearrangement uses TRBV12-3 or TRBV12-4 and TRBJ1-3; perhaps TRBD1 as D (6 bases). Trimming took 8 bases from V and 6 from J, leaving 14 bases between them. The CDR3 sequence is 13 residues long. CDR3 nucleotide sequence: TGTGCCAGCGGGACATTAGTTGTAAACACCATATATTTT. Protein: CASGTLVVNTIYF.

This clone was seen a single time. The gene calls are TRBV9 and TRBJ2-7; 7 bases are a match to TRBD2. The germline CDR1 and CDR2 sequences are SGDLS and YYNGEE. Losses at the gene ends were 1 base for V and 3 bases for J; bases not matched to a gene: 4. This CDR3 contains 14 residues. The CDR3 is CASSVRTGGYEQYF. The CDR3, as DNA: TGTGCCAGCAGCGTACGGACGGGGGGCTACGAGCAGTACTTC.

V gene TRBV30 combines with J gene TRBJ2-1; TRBD2 matches 13 bases. V lost 6 bases, J lost 7 bases, and 9 bases stayed unmatched. Germline V gene sequence: CDR1 GTSNPN, CDR2 SVGIG (reference sequence). The CDR3 is 15 residues long. The CDR3 region is CACTRTSGSKNEQFF. CDR3 coding DNA: TGTGCCTGTACCAGGACTAGCGGGAGTAAAAATGAGCAGTTCTTC.

This chain joins TRBV29-1 and TRBJ2-7; the match to TRBD1 covers 7 bases. This CDR3 has 14 residues. With 3 bases clipped from V and 5 bases from J, the junction kept 10 bases outside the gene matches. Germline CDR1 reads SQVTM; CDR2 reads ANQGSEA. The CDR3 sequence: CSVESETGWNEQYF. The CDR3, as DNA: TGCAGCGTTGAGTCCGAGACAGGGTGGAACGAGCAGTACTTC.

V usage is TRBV7-2 and J usage is TRBJ1-6, with TRBD1 matching 9 bases. CDR3 length equals 17 residues. The germline gives CDR1 SGHTA, CDR2 FQGNSA. V was clipped by 4 bases and J by 6 bases; unmatched bases: 10. The CDR3 DNA reads as TGTGCCAGCAGCTCCTTACAGGGGGCTTTCGGTAATTCACCCCTCCACTTT. As protein: CASSSLQGAFGNSPLHF.

The V call is TRBV5-1, the J call TRBJ2-1; TRBD2 agrees at 9 bases. CDR1 and CDR2 (germline): SGHRS, YFSETQ. The CDR3 is made up of 18 amino acids. J gave up 0 bases and V 1 base, and 8 bases lay outside the gene matches. The CDR3 coding sequence is TGCGCCAGCAGCTTGAGGCCCCTAGCGGGAAGCTCCTACAATGAGCAGTTCTTC. Protein product: CASSLRPLAGSSYNEQFF.